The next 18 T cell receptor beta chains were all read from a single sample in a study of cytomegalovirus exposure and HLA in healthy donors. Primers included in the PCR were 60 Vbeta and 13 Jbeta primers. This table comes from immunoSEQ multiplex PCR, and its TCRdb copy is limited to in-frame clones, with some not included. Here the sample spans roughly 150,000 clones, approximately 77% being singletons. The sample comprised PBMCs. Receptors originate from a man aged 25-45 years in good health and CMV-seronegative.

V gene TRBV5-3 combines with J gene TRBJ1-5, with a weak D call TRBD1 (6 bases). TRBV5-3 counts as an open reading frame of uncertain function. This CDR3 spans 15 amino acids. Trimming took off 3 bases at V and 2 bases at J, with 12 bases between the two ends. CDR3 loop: CARSWDIVGNQPQHF. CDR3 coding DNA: TGTGCCAGAAGCTGGGACATCGTTGGCAATCAGCCCCAGCATTTT.

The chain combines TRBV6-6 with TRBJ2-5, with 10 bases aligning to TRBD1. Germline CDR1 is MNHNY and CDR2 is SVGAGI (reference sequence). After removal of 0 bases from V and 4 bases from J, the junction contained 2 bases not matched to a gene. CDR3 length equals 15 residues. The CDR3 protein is CASSYSDRGGETQYF. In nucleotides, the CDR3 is TGTGCCAGCAGTTACTCGGACAGGGGGGGAGAGACCCAGTACTTC.

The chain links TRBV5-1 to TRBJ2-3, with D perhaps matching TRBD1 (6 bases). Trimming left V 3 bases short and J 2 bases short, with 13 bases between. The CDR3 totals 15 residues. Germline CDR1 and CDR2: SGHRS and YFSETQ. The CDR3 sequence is CASSSGTSLTDTQYF. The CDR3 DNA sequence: TGCGCCAGCAGCTCCGGGACATCCCTCACAGATACGCAGTATTTT. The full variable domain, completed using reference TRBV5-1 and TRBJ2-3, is KAGVTQTPRYLIKTRGQQVTLSCSPISGHRSVSWYQQTPGQGLQFLFEYFSETQRNKGNFPGRFSGRQFSNSRSEMNVSTLELGDSALYLCASSSGTSLTDTQYFGPGTRLTVL.

The CDR3 protein is CSVDLGSGNYEQYF. In DNA, the CDR3 is TGCAGCGTTGATCTCGGTAGCGGAAACTACGAGCAGTACTTC. This sequence joins TRBV29-1 and TRBJ2-5, with D possibly TRBD2 on 6 matching bases. The end of the DNA is better explained by TRBJ2-7, so the J call may be wrong. The germline V gene has CDR1 SQVTM and CDR2 ANQGSEA. The CDR3 covers 14 residues.

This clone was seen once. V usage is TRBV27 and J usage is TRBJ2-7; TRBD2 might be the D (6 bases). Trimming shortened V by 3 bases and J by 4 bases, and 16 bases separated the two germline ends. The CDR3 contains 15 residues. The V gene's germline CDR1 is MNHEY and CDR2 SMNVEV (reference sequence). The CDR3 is CASSLLTGAGYEQYF. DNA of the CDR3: TGTGCCAGCAGTTTGTTAACGGGAGCCGGTTACGAGCAGTACTTC.

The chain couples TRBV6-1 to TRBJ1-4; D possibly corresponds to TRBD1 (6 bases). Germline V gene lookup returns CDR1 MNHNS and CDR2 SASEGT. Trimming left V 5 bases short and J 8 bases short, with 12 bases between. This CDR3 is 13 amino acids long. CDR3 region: CASSRQGLEKLFF. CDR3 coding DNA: TGTGCCAGCAGTCGTCAGGGGCTGGAAAAACTGTTTTTT.

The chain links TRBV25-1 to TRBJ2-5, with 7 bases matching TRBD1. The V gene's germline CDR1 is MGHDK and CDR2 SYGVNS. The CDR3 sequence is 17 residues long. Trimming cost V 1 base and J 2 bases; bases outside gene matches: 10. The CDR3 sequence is CASSESRDSGGQETQYF. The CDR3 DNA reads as TGTGCCAGCAGTGAATCCCGGGACAGTGGGGGACAAGAGACCCAGTACTTC.

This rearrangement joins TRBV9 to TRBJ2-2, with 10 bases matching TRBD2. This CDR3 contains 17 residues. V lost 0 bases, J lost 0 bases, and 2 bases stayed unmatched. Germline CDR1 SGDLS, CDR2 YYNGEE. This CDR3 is CASSVGGLAANTGELFF. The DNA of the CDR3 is TGTGCCAGCAGCGTAGGAGGACTAGCGGCGAACACCGGGGAGCTGTTTTTT. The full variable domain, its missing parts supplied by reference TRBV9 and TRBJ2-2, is DSGVTQTPKHLITATGQRVTLRCSPRSGDLSVYWYQQSLDQGLQFLIQYYNGEERAKGNILERFSAQQFPDLHSELNLSSLELGDSALYFCASSVGGLAANTGELFFGEGSRLTVL.

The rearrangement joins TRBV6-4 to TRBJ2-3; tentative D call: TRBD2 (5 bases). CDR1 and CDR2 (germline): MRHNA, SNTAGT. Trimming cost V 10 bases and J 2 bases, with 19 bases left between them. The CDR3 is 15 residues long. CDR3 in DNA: TGTGCCACCGCGGAGGAGGCATACGCCACAGATACGCAGTATTTT. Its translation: CATAEEAYATDTQYF.

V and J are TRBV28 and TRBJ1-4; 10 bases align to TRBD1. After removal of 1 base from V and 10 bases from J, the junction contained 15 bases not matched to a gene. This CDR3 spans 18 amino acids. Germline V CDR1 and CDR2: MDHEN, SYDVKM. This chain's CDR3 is CASSLYMRRQGAPGKLFF. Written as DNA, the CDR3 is TGTGCCAGCAGTTTATATATGCGGAGACAGGGGGCGCCCGGAAAACTGTTTTTT. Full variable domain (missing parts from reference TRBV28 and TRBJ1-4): DVKVTQSSRYLVKRTGEKVFLECVQDMDHENMFWYRQDPGLGLRLIYFSYDVKMKEKGDIPEGYSVSREKKERFSLILESASTNQTSMYLCASSLYMRRQGAPGKLFFGSGTQLSVL.

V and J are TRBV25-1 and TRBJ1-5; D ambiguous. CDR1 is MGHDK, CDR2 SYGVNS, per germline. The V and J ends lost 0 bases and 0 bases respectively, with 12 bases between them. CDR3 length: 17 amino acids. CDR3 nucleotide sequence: TGTGCCAGCAGTGAATATATTGGGGAGGATAGCAATCAGCCCCAGCATTTT. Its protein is CASSEYIGEDSNQPQHF.

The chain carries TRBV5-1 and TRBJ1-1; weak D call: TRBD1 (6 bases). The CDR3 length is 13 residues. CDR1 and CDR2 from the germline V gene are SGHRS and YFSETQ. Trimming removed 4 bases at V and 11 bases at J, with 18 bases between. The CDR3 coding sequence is TGCGCCAGCAGCGCTGGACAGTTCGATGAGGCTTTCTTT. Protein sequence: CASSAGQFDEAFF.

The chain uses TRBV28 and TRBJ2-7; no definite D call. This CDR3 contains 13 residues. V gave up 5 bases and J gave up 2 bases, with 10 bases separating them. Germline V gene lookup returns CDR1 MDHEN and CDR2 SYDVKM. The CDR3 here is CASSPPPAYEQYF. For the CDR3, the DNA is TGTGCCAGCAGTCCACCCCCAGCCTACGAGCAGTACTTC. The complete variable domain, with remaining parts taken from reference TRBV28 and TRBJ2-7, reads DVKVTQSSRYLVKRTGEKVFLECVQDMDHENMFWYRQDPGLGLRLIYFSYDVKMKEKGDIPEGYSVSREKKERFSLILESASTNQTSMYLCASSPPPAYEQYFGPGTRLTVT.

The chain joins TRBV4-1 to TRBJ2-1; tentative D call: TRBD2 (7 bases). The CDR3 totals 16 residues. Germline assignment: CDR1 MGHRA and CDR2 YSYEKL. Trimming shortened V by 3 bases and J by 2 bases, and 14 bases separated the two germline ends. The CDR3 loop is CASSHVGGGAYNEQFF. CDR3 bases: TGCGCCAGCAGCCATGTGGGAGGGGGGGCCTACAATGAGCAGTTCTTC.

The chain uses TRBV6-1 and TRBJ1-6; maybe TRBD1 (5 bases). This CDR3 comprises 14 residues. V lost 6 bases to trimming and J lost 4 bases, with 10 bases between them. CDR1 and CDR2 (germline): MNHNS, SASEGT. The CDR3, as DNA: TGTGCCAGCAGACAGGCAGAGTATAATTCACCCCTCCACTTT. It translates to CASRQAEYNSPLHF.

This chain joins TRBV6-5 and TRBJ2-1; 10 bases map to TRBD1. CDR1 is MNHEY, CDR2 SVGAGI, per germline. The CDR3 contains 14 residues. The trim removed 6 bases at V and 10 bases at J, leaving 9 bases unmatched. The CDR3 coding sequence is TGTGCCAGCAGGGGACAGGGGCGCGGGTCCGAGCAGTTCTTC. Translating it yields CASRGQGRGSEQFF.

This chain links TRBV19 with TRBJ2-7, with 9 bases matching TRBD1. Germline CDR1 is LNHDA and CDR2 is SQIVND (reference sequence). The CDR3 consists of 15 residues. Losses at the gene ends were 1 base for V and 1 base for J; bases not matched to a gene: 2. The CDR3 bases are TGTGCCAGTAGTATAGGACAGGGGGTTTCCTACGAGCAGTACTTC. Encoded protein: CASSIGQGVSYEQYF.

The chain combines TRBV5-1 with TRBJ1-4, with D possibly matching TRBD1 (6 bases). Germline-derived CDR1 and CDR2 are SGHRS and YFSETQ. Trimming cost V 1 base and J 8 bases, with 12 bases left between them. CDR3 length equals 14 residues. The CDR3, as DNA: TGCGCCAGCAGCTTGACAGGGTTTGAAGAAAAACTGTTTTTT. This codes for CASSLTGFEEKLFF.